The rows below give T cell receptor beta chains drawn from one sample of a study of blood T cell repertoires in COVID-19. Here immunoSEQ multiplex PCR was the method, and the copy in TCRdb shows in-frame clones only, minus some. The data contain 88,000 or so clones, 65% to 90% of them singletons. The sample was peripheral blood. Source of these receptors: a man between 60 and 70 years old with acute or convalescent COVID-19. The CDR3 runs from the conserved cysteine through the conserved F or W. The D gene is left open where the match is weak. Not all rows give a size; the values are once, few, many and, for expanded clones, a class.

11	-	once	TRBV7-2	TRBJ1-6	TGTGCCAGCAGCTCCGCCGGGCCCCTCCACTTT	CASSSAGPLHF
15	TRBD2	-	TRBV7-8	TRBJ2-7	TGTGCCAGCAGCTTAGCTATTAGCGGGAGTTACGAGCAGTACTTC	CASSLAISGSYEQYF
13	TRBD2	-	TRBV6-2/TRBV6-3	TRBJ2-1	TGTGCCAGCAGTAGCGGGAGATGGAATGAGCAGTTCTTC	CASSSGRWNEQFF
14	TRBD1	-	TRBV6-2/TRBV6-3	TRBJ1-2	TGTGCCAGCAGTTACTCGACAGGGGACTATGGCTACACCTTC	CASSYSTGDYGYTF
12	-	-	TRBV6-2/TRBV6-3	TRBJ2-7	TGTGCCAGCAGTTACTCTATTTACGAGCAGTACTTC	CASSYSIYEQYF
14	-	-	TRBV6-5	TRBJ1-5	TGTGCCAGCAGTAAGACACTTAGCAATCAGCCCCAGCATTTT	CASSKTLSNQPQHF
15	TRBD1	-	TRBV7-9	TRBJ1-2	TGTGCCAGCAGCTTTTTAATTGGGACAGGGAGTGGCTACACCTTC	CASSFLIGTGSGYTF
15	TRBD2	-	TRBV6-2/TRBV6-3	TRBJ2-5	TGTGCCAGCAGCCGCGGGGGGGCGGGGGACAAGACCCAGTACTTC	CASSRGGAGDKTQYF
15	TRBD2	-	TRBV7-2	TRBJ2-1	TGTGCCAGCAGCTTAGCGCCTAGCGGGGTTAATGAGCAGTTCTTC	CASSLAPSGVNEQFF
13	-	-	TRBV6-4	TRBJ2-1	TGTGCCAGCAGTGACTCGGAGAGAAATGAGCAGTTCTTC	CASSDSERNEQFF
12	-	-	TRBV10-1	TRBJ2-7	TGCGCCAGCGGTGACAGGACCTACGAGCAGTACTTC	CASGDRTYEQYF
16	-	-	TRBV5-8	TRBJ2-3	TGTGCCAGCACCAATATTCTACTCTCGGGGACAGATACGCAGTATTTT	CASTNILLSGTDTQYF
15	-	-	TRBV2	TRBJ1-5	TGTGCCAGCAGTGAACAAGGGGCGGCCAATCAGCCCCAGCATTTT	CASSEQGAANQPQHF
15	-	-	TRBV2	TRBJ2-3	TGTGCCAGCCGGGAACGGGGGTCCCTAGGCAGTACGCAGTATTTT	CASRERGSLGSTQYF
17	-	-	TRBV12-5	TRBJ1-1	TGTGCTAGTGGTTTGGGCCGACCAGGGGTCATCTGGACTGAAGCTTTCTTT	CASGLGRPGVIWTEAFF
14	-	-	TRBV5-1	TRBJ2-5	TGCGCCAGCAGCTTAACGAGAAAGAGTGGGACCCAGTACTTC	CASSLTRKSGTQYF
15	TRBD2	-	TRBV5-3	TRBJ2-7	TGTGCCAGAAGTCCCAGGGCGGGAGGGACCTACGAGCAGTACTTC	CARSPRAGGTYEQYF
14	TRBD1	-	TRBV18	TRBJ1-2	TGTGCCAGCTCACCGGGACAGGTCAGCTATGGCTACACCTTC	CASSPGQVSYGYTF
16	TRBD2	-	TRBV19	TRBJ2-3	TGTGCCAGTAGTTTCGGACTAGCGGGGATCACAGATACGCAGTATTTT	CASSFGLAGITDTQYF
15	TRBD2	-	TRBV6-5	TRBJ2-7	TGTGCCAGCAGTTATCGAAGCGGGAGGTCCTACGAGCAGTACTTC	CASSYRSGRSYEQYF
14	-	once	TRBV5-6	TRBJ1-1	TGTGCCAGCAGCAGAGGAGTAACGAACACTGAAGCTTTCTTT	CASSRGVTNTEAFF
13	-	-	TRBV6-5	TRBJ1-3	TGTGCCAGCTCGGAGGATCCGGCAAACACCATATATTTT	CASSEDPANTIYF
14	-	-	TRBV7-9	TRBJ1-2	TGTGCCAGCAGCTTAGACCTTCGGGGGAGTGGCTACACCTTC	CASSLDLRGSGYTF
16	TRBD1	-	TRBV19	TRBJ2-5	TGTGCCAGTAGACCAAGGGGGACAGAGTATCGAGAGACCCAGTACTTC	CASRPRGTEYRETQYF
15	-	-	TRBV7-9	TRBJ1-1	TGTGCCAGCAGCTTAGCCCTCGTCGACAGGAGTGAAGCTTTCTTT	CASSLALVDRSEAFF
15	-	-	TRBV2	TRBJ2-3	TGTGCCAGCAGTGAGCGGCTAACTAGCACAGATACGCAGTATTTT	CASSERLTSTDTQYF
14	TRBD1	-	TRBV6-1	TRBJ1-1	TGTGCCAGCAGTGAAAGGGGGCCAGGAACTGAAGCTTTCTTT	CASSERGPGTEAFF
18	TRBD2	-	TRBV5-1	TRBJ2-7	TGCGCCAGCAGCTCCGGACTCCGGACTAGCGGGAGCACCTACGAGCAGTACTTC	CASSSGLRTSGSTYEQYF
14	TRBD1	-	TRBV5-1	TRBJ2-1	TGCGCCAGCAGCACCGGGACAGGCCCAAATGAGCAGTTCTTC	CASSTGTGPNEQFF
15	-	-	TRBV19	TRBJ2-1	TGTGCCAGTAGCGCACTAGCCCCGTTGATCAATGAGCAGTTCTTC	CASSALAPLINEQFF
16	-	few	TRBV7-8	TRBJ2-7	TGTGCCAGCAGCTTCGGACGAGGACAGAGATCCTACGAGCAGTACTTC	CASSFGRGQRSYEQYF
15	-	-	TRBV18	TRBJ1-2	TGTGCCAGCTCACCTCCGGGACAAACTAACTATGGCTACACCTTC	CASSPPGQTNYGYTF
16	-	-	TRBV27	TRBJ1-4	TGTGCCAGCACCAAAACTAGCTCCGGGTTGAGTGAAAAACTGTTTTTT	CASTKTSSGLSEKLFF
13	-	-	TRBV27	TRBJ2-3	TGTGCCAGCAGTTTTCATACGGCAGATACGCAGTATTTT	CASSFHTADTQYF
14	TRBD1	-	TRBV7-2	TRBJ2-1	TGTGCCAGCAGCTTGAAGACAGGGTGGAATGAGCAGTTCTTC	CASSLKTGWNEQFF
14	-	-	TRBV5-1	TRBJ2-3	TGCGCCAGCAGCTTACAGCCTAGCACAGATACGCAGTATTTT	CASSLQPSTDTQYF
13	-	-	TRBV28	TRBJ1-2	TGTGCCAGCAGTTTCCAGGGAAGCTATGGCTACACCTTC	CASSFQGSYGYTF
16	TRBD2	-	TRBV6-1	TRBJ2-3	TGTGCCAGCAGTGTTACCCCGGGGGGGCCCGGGGATACGCAGTATTTT	CASSVTPGGPGDTQYF
15	TRBD2	-	TRBV2	TRBJ2-7	TGTGCCAGCAGTGAAATTCGGCTAGCGGGTGTCGAGCAGTACTTC	CASSEIRLAGVEQYF
14	TRBD1	-	TRBV19	TRBJ2-7	TGTGCCAGTAGTATTGGGACAGGTTCCTACGAGCAGTACTTC	CASSIGTGSYEQYF
14	TRBD1	-	TRBV6-5	TRBJ1-2	TGTGCCAGCAGTTACTCAGGGGGCACATATGGCTACACCTTC	CASSYSGGTYGYTF
15	-	few	TRBV6-2/TRBV6-3	TRBJ2-2	TGTGCCAGCAGTTACAAGAGCGCGAACACCGGGGAGCTGTTTTTT	CASSYKSANTGELFF
16	-	-	TRBV19	TRBJ1-5	TGTGCCAGTAGTAACGGCCAGGGCAGGTTAGATCAGCCCCAGCATTTT	CASSNGQGRLDQPQHF
12	-	-	TRBV27	TRBJ2-1	TGTGCCAGCAGAGCGATCTACAATGAGCAGTTCTTC	CASRAIYNEQFF
15	TRBD2	-	TRBV19	TRBJ2-3	TGTGCCAGTAACTCCTGGCTAGCGGGAGAGTATACGCAGTATTTT	CASNSWLAGEYTQYF
15	-	-	TRBV15	TRBJ1-3	TGTGCCACCAGCAGAGTGGGGAGCTCTGGAAACACCATATATTTT	CATSRVGSSGNTIYF
16	TRBD1	-	TRBV5-1	TRBJ2-2	TGCGCCAGCAGCTTGGGGGGACAGGCTAACACCGGGGAGCTGTTTTTT	CASSLGGQANTGELFF
14	-	-	TRBV30	TRBJ2-2	TGTGCCTGGTCTACAGGGATGAACACCGGGGAGCTGTTTTTT	CAWSTGMNTGELFF
15	TRBD1	-	TRBV6-5	TRBJ1-1	TGTGTTACGAGGACAGGGAAAATGAGAGGGACTGAAGCTTTCTTT	CVTRTGKMRGTEAFF
16	-	few	TRBV6-6	TRBJ2-4	TGTGCCAGCAGTTACGAGGGGGGGCCAGCCAAAAACATTCAGTACTTC	CASSYEGGPAKNIQYF
16	-	-	TRBV5-8	TRBJ1-2	TGTGCCAGCGATCGACCTGCCGGGGTGGGCAGAGGTGGCTACACCTTC	CASDRPAGVGRGGYTF
12	-	few	TRBV7-2	TRBJ2-7	TGTGCCAGCAGCTTTATCTCCTACGAGCAGTACTTC	CASSFISYEQYF
15	TRBD1	-	TRBV5-4	TRBJ2-1	TGTGCCAGCAGCCTACGGACAGGGTGGTACGCTGAGCAGTTCTTC	CASSLRTGWYAEQFF